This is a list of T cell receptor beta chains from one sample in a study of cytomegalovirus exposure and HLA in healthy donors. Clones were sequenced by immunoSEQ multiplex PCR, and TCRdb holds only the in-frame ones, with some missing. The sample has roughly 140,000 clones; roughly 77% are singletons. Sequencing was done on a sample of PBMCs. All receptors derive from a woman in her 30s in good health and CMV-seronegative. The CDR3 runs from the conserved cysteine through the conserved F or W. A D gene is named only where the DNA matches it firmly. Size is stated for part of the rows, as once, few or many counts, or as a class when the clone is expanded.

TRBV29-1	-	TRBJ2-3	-	TGCAGCGTCAGGGGTGGCACAGATACGCAGTATTTT	CSVRGGTDTQYF
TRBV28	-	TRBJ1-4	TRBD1	TGTGCCAGCTGGGACAGGGGGAAAAATGAAAAACTGTTTTTT	CASWDRGKNEKLFF
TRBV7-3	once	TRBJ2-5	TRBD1	TGTGCCAGCAGCTTAAGTCGGGACAGGGTAGGAGAGACCCAGTACTTC	CASSLSRDRVGETQYF
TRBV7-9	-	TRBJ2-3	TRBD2	TGTGCCAGCAGCTTATGGTCGGCGGGGGGACTGTCAGATACGCAGTATTTT	CASSLWSAGGLSDTQYF
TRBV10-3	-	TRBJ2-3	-	TGTGCCACCAGGGCGGGGGACACGGATACGCAGTATTTT	CATRAGDTDTQYF
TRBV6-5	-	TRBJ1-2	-	TGTGCCAGCAGTTATCTGGGGCAGGGCTCCTATGGCTACACCTTC	CASSYLGQGSYGYTF
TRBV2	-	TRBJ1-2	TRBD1	TGTGCCAGCAGTGAACAGGGGGCGCCGGGAAACTATGGCTACACCTTC	CASSEQGAPGNYGYTF
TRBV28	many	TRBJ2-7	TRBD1	TGTGCCACCAATCCGGGACAGAGCTACGAGCAGTACTTC	CATNPGQSYEQYF
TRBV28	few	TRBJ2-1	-	TGTGCCAGCAGTCCCTCGAGACAGGCCTTTCGGAATGAGCAGTTCTTC	CASSPSRQAFRNEQFF
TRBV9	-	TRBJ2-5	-	TGTGCCAGCAGCGTAGATAGGGGGACCCAGTACTTC	CASSVDRGTQYF
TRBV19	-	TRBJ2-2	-	TGTGCCAGTAGTATGAACCCCGGGAGCACCGGGGAGCTGTTTTTT	CASSMNPGSTGELFF
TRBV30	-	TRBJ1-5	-	TGTGCCTGGAGTGTAGGGGCGGGAAATCAGCCCCAGCATTTT	CAWSVGAGNQPQHF
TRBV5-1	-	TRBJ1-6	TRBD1	TGCGCCAGCAGCCCGGGACAGGGGGATTCACCCCTCCACTTT	CASSPGQGDSPLHF
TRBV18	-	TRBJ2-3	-	TGTGCCAGCTCGAGAGACAGAAACACAGGGACGCAGTATTTT	CASSRDRNTGTQYF
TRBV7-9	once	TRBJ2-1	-	TGTGCCAGCAGCTCCCGACCCAGCGTGGGTGAGCAGTTCTTC	CASSSRPSVGEQFF
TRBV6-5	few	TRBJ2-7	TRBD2	TGTGCCAGCGGGGTTAGCGGGACGATCTACGAGCAGTACTTC	CASGVSGTIYEQYF
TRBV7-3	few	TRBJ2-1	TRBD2	TGTGCCAGCAGCTTAAGGGGGGGACCCGGGAGTCAGGGTGAGCAGTTCTTC	CASSLRGGPGSQGEQFF
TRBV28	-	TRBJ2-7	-	TGTGCCAGCAGTTTGGGCACAGGGAGTGAGCAGTACTTC	CASSLGTGSEQYF
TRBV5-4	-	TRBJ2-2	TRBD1	TGTGCCAGCAGGCTCCGGGACAGGGAAAGTACCGGGGAGCTGTTTTTT	CASRLRDRESTGELFF
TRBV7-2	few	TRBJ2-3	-	TGTGCCAGCAGCTTAGACGGCGGATTAGGGGGAGATACGCAGTATTTT	CASSLDGGLGGDTQYF
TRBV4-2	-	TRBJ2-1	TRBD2	TGTGCCAGCAGGCCGACTAGCGGAACCTTCCATGAGCAGTTCTTC	CASRPTSGTFHEQFF
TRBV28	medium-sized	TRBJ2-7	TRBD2	TGTGCCAGCCAGACTAGCGGGACATACGAGCAGTACTTC	CASQTSGTYEQYF
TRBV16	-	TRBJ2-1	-	TGTGCCAGCAGCCAATCCGGCGGTTACAATGAGCAGTTCTTC	CASSQSGGYNEQFF
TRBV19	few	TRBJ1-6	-	TGTGCCAGTACTCCAGTCGGGACACGGGGTAATTCACCCCTCCACTTT	CASTPVGTRGNSPLHF
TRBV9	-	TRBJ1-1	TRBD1	TGTGCCAGCAGCCACGGACAGGGGGCAAGGAACACTGAAGCTTTCTTT	CASSHGQGARNTEAFF
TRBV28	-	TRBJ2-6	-	TGTGCCAGCAGTTTTCAGGGGGCCAACGTCCTGACTTTC	CASSFQGANVLTF
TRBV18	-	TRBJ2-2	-	TGTGCCAGCTCACCAATACAGGCTTACACCGGGGAGCTGTTTTTT	CASSPIQAYTGELFF
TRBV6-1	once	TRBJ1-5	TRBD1	TGTGCCAGCAGTGAAGGGTGGACAGGGGTTCAGCCCCAGCATTTT	CASSEGWTGVQPQHF
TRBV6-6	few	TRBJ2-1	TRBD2	TGTGCCAGCAGGACGAGTCTAGCGGGCACATACAATGAGCAGTTCTTC	CASRTSLAGTYNEQFF
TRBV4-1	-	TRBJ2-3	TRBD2	TGCGCCAGCAGACCCGGGACTAGCGGGGGGGCGCAGTATTTT	CASRPGTSGGAQYF
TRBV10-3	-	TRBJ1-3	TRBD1	TGTGCCATCTCAGCCCAAACCGGGACAGGAATTAGCTCTGGAAACACCATATATTTT	CAISAQTGTGISSGNTIYF
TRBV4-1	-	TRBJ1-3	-	TGCGCCAGCAGCCAACAAATAGGGGGATATGGAAACACCATATATTTT	CASSQQIGGYGNTIYF
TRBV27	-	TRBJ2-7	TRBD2	TGTGCCAGCGGGAGGAGCGGGAGTGACGAGCAGTACTTC	CASGRSGSDEQYF
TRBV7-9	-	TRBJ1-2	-	TGTGCCAGCAGCTTAGAAGGACAGCGAAGGGACTATGGCTACACCTTC	CASSLEGQRRDYGYTF
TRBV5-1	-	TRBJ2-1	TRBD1	TGCGCCAGCAGCCTAGTTGCAGGGGGCTCCTACAATGAGCAGTTCTTC	CASSLVAGGSYNEQFF
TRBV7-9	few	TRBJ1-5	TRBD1	TGTGCCAGCAGCTTAGGGACAGGGGGCAATCAGCCCCAGCATTTT	CASSLGTGGNQPQHF
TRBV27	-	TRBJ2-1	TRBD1	TGTGCCAGCAGTCCCCGGGACAGGGGGCGTGGGGTGCTAGCGGGGGCGTACAATGAGCAGTTCTTC	CASSPRDRGRGVLAGAYNEQFF
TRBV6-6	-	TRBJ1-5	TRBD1	TGTGCCAGCAGCTCCGGGACAGGGGCTTGGACCCAGCATTTT	CASSSGTGAWTQHF
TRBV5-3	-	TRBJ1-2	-	TGTGCCAGAAGCCTCCCGGGACATAGGAACTATGGCTACACCTTC	CARSLPGHRNYGYTF
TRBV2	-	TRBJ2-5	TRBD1	TGTGCCAGCAGAGGGGACAGGGTCCAAGAGACCCAGTACTTC	CASRGDRVQETQYF
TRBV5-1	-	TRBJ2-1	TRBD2	TGCGCCAGCAGCTTAGGGACTAGCGGCTACAATGAGCAGTTCTTC	CASSLGTSGYNEQFF
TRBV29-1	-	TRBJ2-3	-	TGCAGCGTTGAAGGCGCAGGGGATGCAGCGGATACGCAGTATTTT	CSVEGAGDAADTQYF
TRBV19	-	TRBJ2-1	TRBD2	TGTGCCAGTAGTACTAGCGGGAGGGGCCTTAGTGAGCAGTTCTTC	CASSTSGRGLSEQFF
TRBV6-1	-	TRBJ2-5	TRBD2	TGTGCCAGCACCCAGCGGGGAAAAGAGACCCAGTACTTC	CASTQRGKETQYF
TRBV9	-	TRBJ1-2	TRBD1	TGTGCCAGCAGCCGGACAGGGGTCTATGGCTACACCTTC	CASSRTGVYGYTF
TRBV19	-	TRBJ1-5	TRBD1	TGTGCCAGTAGTAGAGAACCGGGACAGGGGGACCAGCCCCAGCATTTT	CASSREPGQGDQPQHF
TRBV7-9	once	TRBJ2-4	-	TGTGCCAGCAGCTTAGACAGGTGGCCTCGAAACATTCAGTACTTC	CASSLDRWPRNIQYF
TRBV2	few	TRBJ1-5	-	TGTGCCAGCAGTCAGGGCTTCAATCAGCCCCAGCATTTT	CASSQGFNQPQHF
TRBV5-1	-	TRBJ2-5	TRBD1	TGCGCCAGCAGCGAACTCGGGACAGGCCAAGAGACCCAGTACTTC	CASSELGTGQETQYF
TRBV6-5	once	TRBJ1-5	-	TGTGCCAGCAGGCCCTCCTGGAGTACCAATCAGCCCCAGCATTTT	CASRPSWSTNQPQHF
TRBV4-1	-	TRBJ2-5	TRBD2	TGCGCCAGCAGCCGAAGCGGGGGGGGGCGGGATGGGGAGACCCAGTACTTC	CASSRSGGGRDGETQYF
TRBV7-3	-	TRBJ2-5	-	TGTGCCAGCAGCCAACGGGTCTTGGAGACCCAGTACTTC	CASSQRVLETQYF
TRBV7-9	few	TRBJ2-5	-	TGTGCCAGCAGTCTCCGAACAGTTCCAGGCCAAGAGACCCAGTACTTC	CASSLRTVPGQETQYF